This is a list of T cell receptor beta chains from one sample in a study of blood T cell repertoires in COVID-19. TCRdb's copy holds only in-frame clones and misses some; the assay was immunoSEQ multiplex PCR. The table shows a few hundred thousand clones, with 75% to 90% occurring only once. Sequencing used peripheral blood. All receptors come from a woman in her twenties or thirties with active or convalescent COVID-19. The conserved cysteine and the conserved F or W are not part of the CDR3 here. The order of the fields is V gene, J gene, CDR3 protein.

>TRBV7-6|TRBJ1-2
ASSSLQGPSGYT
>TRBV9|TRBJ2-2
ASSVVNGELF
>TRBV5-1|TRBJ2-7
ASSADSFLQSSYEQY
>TRBV2|TRBJ2-7
ASSTLTSGFHEQY
>TRBV27|TRBJ1-6
ASTHRGNSPLH
>TRBV2|TRBJ2-7
ASRRDGTYEQY
>TRBV15|TRBJ1-5
ATSRDRPGNQPQH
>TRBV18|TRBJ2-6
ASSQEAGANVLT
>TRBV19|TRBJ1-4
ASSIGGATNEKLF
>TRBV14|TRBJ2-5
ASSLRTGGRQETQY
>TRBV28|TRBJ1-5
ASSYAGEGNQPQH
>TRBV10-3|TRBJ1-1
AISESLRENTEAF
>TRBV4-2|TRBJ1-2
ASSLGGLRYT
>TRBV14|TRBJ2-7
ASSPFGWRGGFYEQY
>TRBV3-1/TRBV3-2|TRBJ1-4
ASSLISGDAGKLF
>TRBV5-1|TRBJ2-5
ASSITGGPQETQY
>TRBV27|TRBJ1-2
ASSLSRTGVGYT
>TRBV5-6|TRBJ2-7
ASSFRTGTGLHEQY
>TRBV11-2|TRBJ2-3
ASSAGATDTQY
>TRBV11-2|TRBJ2-3
ASSLDGLAGGPISTDTQY
>TRBV11-2|TRBJ2-2
ASSTRQGANTGELF
>TRBV18|TRBJ1-1
ASSRPQGKATEAF
>TRBV5-4|TRBJ2-5
ASSLREGRGETQY
>TRBV2|TRBJ1-6
ATGTANSPLH
>TRBV18|TRBJ1-4
ASSPYSSGGEKLF
>TRBV19|TRBJ2-3
ASRGRHGWAGSGTDTQY
>TRBV30|TRBJ1-5
AWSVSDSRNQPQH
>TRBV19|TRBJ2-2
ASSIVTSGGSGELF
>TRBV28|TRBJ1-5
ASSFGNQPQH
>TRBV27|TRBJ1-2
ASSPTANYGYT
>TRBV4-3|TRBJ1-5
ASSHRQGDQPQH
>TRBV10-2|TRBJ2-1
ASSARSGISYNEQF
>TRBV24-1|TRBJ1-1
ATTEAF
>TRBV5-1|TRBJ2-3
ASSLGGLRTDTQY
>TRBV11-2|TRBJ1-4
ASSLVDRGNEKLF
>TRBV2|TRBJ1-4
ASSDSTAGNEKLF
>TRBV20-1|TRBJ1-2
SASGGGLSGYT
>TRBV6-1|TRBJ2-2
ASSAGRGRVGGELF
>TRBV18|TRBJ2-3
ASAGGRTDTQY
>TRBV7-6|TRBJ2-7
ASSLDGGKQY
>TRBV28|TRBJ1-5
ASSLARNQPQH
>TRBV7-8|TRBJ1-4
ASSPLEGITNEKLF
>TRBV7-2|TRBJ2-3
ASSLTGRGGSTDTQY
>TRBV11-2|TRBJ2-5
ASSFGLAEETQY
>TRBV5-4|TRBJ2-5
ASSFTTSGDETQY
>TRBV19|TRBJ2-5
ASSIDGGGARVETQY
>TRBV5-1|TRBJ1-1
ASSLVGGGDTEAF
>TRBV14|TRBJ2-4
ASSQSGLAKNIQY
>TRBV2|TRBJ2-3
ASSASGGARADTQY
>TRBV2|TRBJ2-6
ASSTDRVGSGANVLT
>TRBV6-6|TRBJ2-7
ASSPGQVEQY